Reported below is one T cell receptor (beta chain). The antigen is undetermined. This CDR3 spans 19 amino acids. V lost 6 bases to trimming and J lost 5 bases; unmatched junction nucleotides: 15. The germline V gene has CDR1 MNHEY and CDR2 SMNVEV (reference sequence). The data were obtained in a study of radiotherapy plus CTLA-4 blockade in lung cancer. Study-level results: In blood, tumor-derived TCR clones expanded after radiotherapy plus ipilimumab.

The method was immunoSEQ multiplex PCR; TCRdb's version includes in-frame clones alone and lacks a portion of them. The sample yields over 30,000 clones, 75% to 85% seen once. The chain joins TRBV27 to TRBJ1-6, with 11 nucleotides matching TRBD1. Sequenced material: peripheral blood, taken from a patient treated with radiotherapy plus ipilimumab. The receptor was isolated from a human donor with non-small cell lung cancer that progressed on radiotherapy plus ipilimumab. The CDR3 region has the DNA TGTGCCAGCAGCTCACCTTCGGACAGGGGGCCGGCGGATAATTCACCCCTCCACTTT. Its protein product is CASSSPSDRGPADNSPLHF.